This TCR beta chain stems from a study of regulatory T cells in long-lasting Graves disease. Whole-study results and caveats: Small sample size may have lowered accuracy.

As regards this clonotype: Its target is not known.

Building of the TCR beta libraries involved iRepertoire HTBI primers and Arm-PCR of CDR3 regions. TCRdb re-analysed the multiplex PCR reads in MiXCR, keeping a single row per CDR3 protein. The sample has some 300,000 distinct CDR3 sequences, 20% to 25% seen once. Time point denoted: persistent/refractory GD, antithyroid drugs over 5 years with positive TRAb. Isolated PBMC RNA provided the starting material for the TCR library. The TCR originated in a female donor with Graves disease. The material sequenced was peripheral blood mononuclear cells (PBMCs), taken when the disease was refractory, from a patient treated with antithyroid drugs.

This chain's CDR3 is CSASSGSAGGSQETQYF. The CDR3 nucleotides are TGCAGTGCTAGTTCAGGTTCGGCGGGAGGGAGCCAAGAGACCCAGTACTTC. V usage is TRBV20-1 and J usage is TRBJ2-5; 9 bases align to TRBD2. J lost 1 base, V lost 3 bases, and 12 bases had no gene match. Germline V CDR1 and CDR2: DFQATT, SNEGSKA (reference sequence). CDR3 length equals 17 residues.